Below, 22 T cell receptor beta chains from the same sample are listed, as sequenced in a study of breast tumors, draining lymph nodes, adjacent tissues. TCRdb itself ran the multiplex PCR reads through MiXCR, one entry per CDR3 protein. The table has hundreds of thousands of distinct CDR3 sequences, roughly 32% seen once; the top ten hold approximately 1.5%. Axillary draining lymph nodes of breast cancer patients supplied the node samples. The sequencing sample was made of axillary lymph node tissue. The receptors originated from a female donor with breast cancer. Some clones in this sample may be carry-over from other donors' samples.

This clonotype appeared many times. The chain is built from TRBV9 and TRBJ1-3; D gene uncertain. V was pared by 4 bases and J by 0 bases, with 14 bases between. The CDR3 runs to 16 residues. Looked up from germline, CDR1 is SGDLS and CDR2 is YYNGEE. In DNA form, the CDR3 reads TGTGCCAGCAGCCTACAAGAGGCCCCCTCTGGAAACACCATATATTTT. As protein: CASSLQEAPSGNTIYF.

This clonotype was detected only once. One end of the junction fails to match germline, which may point to a read error. The chain joins TRBV19 to TRBJ1-4; D is perhaps TRBD1 (5 bases). The CDR3 extends over 12 amino acids. Germline CDR1 is LNHDA and CDR2 is SQIVND (reference sequence). DNA for the CDR3: TGTGCCGGTAGTAGGGGTGGGGAAAAACTGTTTTTT. As protein: CAGSRGGEKLFF.

This clonotype was detected many times. V and J are TRBV20-1 and TRBJ2-5; a weak D match, TRBD2 (6 bases). The CDR3 totals 15 residues. Trimming pared 5 bases from V and 2 bases from J, leaving 18 bases between. Germline-derived CDR1 and CDR2 are DFQATT and SNEGSKA (reference sequence). The CDR3 bases are TGCAGTGCTCGACGGGACTGGGGGAGTCAAGAGACCCAGTACTTC. Amino acids: CSARRDWGSQETQYF.

This clonotype has a count of ten or more. The V call is TRBV20-1, the J call TRBJ1-4, with 11 bases aligning to TRBD1. V shed 1 base and J 10 bases; nucleotides not matched to a gene: 5. Germline V lookup: CDR1 DFQATT, CDR2 SNEGSKA (reference sequence). The CDR3 is 14 amino acids. The chain's CDR3 is CSARGTGGAGKLFF. The CDR3 bases are TGCAGTGCTAGAGGGACAGGGGGCGCAGGAAAACTGTTTTTT.

In its sample, this clonotype was seen many times. This chain joins TRBV7-2 and TRBJ2-1; D not resolved. The CDR3 contains 13 residues. Germline V lookup: CDR1 SGHTA, CDR2 FQGNSA. The germline V and J ends were trimmed by 7 bases and 10 bases, with 17 bases remaining between them. The CDR3 sequence: CASNQGIEPEQFF. Written as DNA, the CDR3 is TGTGCCAGCAACCAAGGTATCGAACCCGAGCAGTTCTTC. Based on the CDR3 plus reference TRBV7-2 and TRBJ2-1, the full variable domain is GAGVSQSPSNKVTEKGKDVELRCDPISGHTALYWYRQSLGQGLEFLIYFQGNSAPDKSGLPSDRFSAERTGGSVSTLTIQRTQQEDSAVYLCASNQGIEPEQFFGPGTRLTVL.

At least ten counts were recorded for this clonotype. The chain recombines TRBV7-9 with TRBJ2-7; D is perhaps TRBD2 (6 bases). Germline V gene data show CDR1 as SEHNR and CDR2 as FQNEAQ (reference sequence). The CDR3 runs 14 residues. The germline V and J ends were trimmed by 1 base and 3 bases, with 10 bases remaining between them. This chain's CDR3 is CASSLGGGVYEQYF. Here the CDR3 DNA reads TGTGCCAGCAGCTTAGGGGGCGGGGTCTACGAGCAGTACTTC.

As regards this clonotype: At one of its ends the junction is not consistent with the germline gene, which may arise from a read error. The V call is TRBV13, the J call TRBJ2-1; D remains ambiguous. The CDR3 loop spans 13 amino acids. Germline V gives CDR1 PRHDT, CDR2 FYEKMQ (reference sequence). CDR3 DNA: TGTGCCAGCAGCCAAGTCGGACGGAATGAGCGGTTCTTC. Protein: CASSQVGRNERFF.

This clonotype was found many times. The chain combines TRBV5-4 with TRBJ1-5; D unclear. CDR1 is SGHNT, CDR2 YYREEE, per germline (reference sequence). Trimming took 0 bases from V and 2 from J, leaving 9 bases between them. This CDR3 has 15 residues. This chain's CDR3 is CASSLEPGGNQPQHF. The CDR3 nucleotides are TGTGCCAGCAGCTTGGAACCCGGTGGCAATCAGCCCCAGCATTTT.

This clonotype was seen a handful of times. The chain joins TRBV6-1 to TRBJ2-7, with 7 positions matching TRBD2. Germline trimming cut 8 bases from V and 2 bases from J; bases unmatched to any gene: 9. The CDR3 runs 14 residues. Germline V gene sequence: CDR1 MNHNS, CDR2 SASEGT. The CDR3 DNA follows: TGTGCCAGCTCCCCGGGGGGTCTCGCCTACGAGCAGTACTTC. This codes for CASSPGGLAYEQYF.

This clonotype has just a few counts. The chain has TRBV29-1 and TRBJ1-1; unclear D gene. This CDR3 region has 11 residues. Trimming left V 5 bases short and J 1 base short, with 5 bases between. CDR1 and CDR2 from the germline V gene are SQVTM and ANQGSEA. The DNA for the CDR3 is TGCAGCGTTTTCGAGAACACTGAAGCTTTCTTT. Protein sequence: CSVFENTEAFF.

This clonotype occurred many times. The rearrangement uses TRBV9 and TRBJ1-3, with D hard to call. The germline V gene has CDR1 SGDLS and CDR2 YYNGEE. Trimming shortened V by 1 base and J by 8 bases, and 7 bases separated the two germline ends. This CDR3 contains 12 residues. CDR3 sequence: CASSVTGHTIYF. The CDR3 coding sequence is TGTGCCAGCAGCGTAACCGGCCACACCATATATTTT. The whole variable domain, remainder taken from reference TRBV9 and TRBJ1-3, is DSGVTQTPKHLITATGQRVTLRCSPRSGDLSVYWYQQSLDQGLQFLIQYYNGEERAKGNILERFSAQQFPDLHSELNLSSLELGDSALYFCASSVTGHTIYFGEGSWLTVV.

In regard to this clonotype: A junction boundary mismatches the germline segment, possibly from a read error. CDR3 amino acids: CASSQPNRGRKLAGGTDTQYF. In DNA, the CDR3 is TGTGCCAGCAGCCAACCAAACAGGGGGCGCAAACTAGCGGGAGGCACAGATACGCAGTATTTT. This chain links TRBV4-1 with TRBJ2-3, with 11 positions matching TRBD2. CDR1 and CDR2 from the germline V gene are MGHRA and YSYEKL. The CDR3 has 21 residues.

In this sample, this clonotype turned up a few times. A junction boundary mismatches the germline segment, possibly from a read error. The rearrangement joins TRBV6-5 to TRBJ1-4; D is ambiguous. From germline, CDR1 is MNHEY and CDR2 SVGAGI. CDR3 length equals 13 residues. CDR3: CASSHSTRGKLFF. In DNA form, the CDR3 reads TGTGCCAGCAGTCACTCCACCCGAGGAAAACTGTTTTTT.

This clonotype was found once. The chain recombines TRBV20-1 with TRBJ1-2; D remains unclear. Germline V gene data show CDR1 as DFQATT and CDR2 as SNEGSKA (reference sequence). The CDR3 contains 13 residues. The V end lost 3 bases, the J end lost 3 bases, and 11 bases lay between the germline ends. CDR3 coding DNA: TGCAGTGCTAGTTACCTGGGCGACTATGGCTACACCTTC. Amino acids: CSASYLGDYGYTF.

This clonotype was counted many times. This rearrangement joins TRBV29-1 to TRBJ1-4; the match to TRBD1 covers 7 bases. The germline V gene encodes CDR1 SQVTM and CDR2 ANQGSEA. This CDR3 is 15 amino acids long. V shed 5 bases and J 6 bases; nucleotides not matched to a gene: 12. CDR3 loop: CSVQTGVVLDEKLFF. CDR3 coding DNA: TGCAGCGTTCAAACAGGGGTCGTGTTAGATGAAAAACTGTTTTTT.

This clonotype was seen many times. The chain has TRBV11-3 and TRBJ2-1; 11 nucleotides line up with TRBD2. CDR3 size: 14 residues. Germline V gene data show CDR1 as SGHNT and CDR2 as YENEEA. V shed 6 bases and J 6 bases; nucleotides not matched to a gene: 4. CDR3 sequence (DNA): TGTGCCAGCAGGTTTAGCGGGAGGGCCAATGAGCAGTTCTTC. Residues: CASRFSGRANEQFF.

This clonotype came up a few times. The chain joins TRBV5-5 to TRBJ2-3; D unresolved. The CDR3 extends over 14 amino acids. V was cut by 1 base and J by 4 bases, with 10 bases left in between. Germline CDR1 and CDR2: SGHKS and YYEKEE (reference sequence). For the CDR3, the DNA is TGTGCCAGCAGCTTGAGCTGGGGTTCAGATACGCAGTATTTT. Its protein product is CASSLSWGSDTQYF.

This clonotype was recorded many times. V and J are TRBV28 and TRBJ1-4; D may be TRBD1 (5 bases). The CDR3 is 16 amino acids. Germline V gives CDR1 MDHEN, CDR2 SYDVKM. The germline V and J ends were trimmed by 5 bases and 0 bases, with 13 bases remaining between them. In DNA form, the CDR3 reads TGTGCCAGCAGTACTCCAGGGTTCCCAACTAATGAAAAACTGTTTTTT. As protein: CASSTPGFPTNEKLFF.

CDR3: CASSLEGGQSNGYTF. Written as DNA, the CDR3 is TGCGCCAGCAGCTTGGAGGGGGGACAGAGTAATGGCTACACCTTC. The chain links TRBV5-1 to TRBJ1-2; TRBD1 matches at 7 bases. V was pared by 0 bases and J by 6 bases, with 8 bases of the junction left unmatched. From germline, CDR1 is SGHRS and CDR2 YFSETQ. The CDR3 has 15 residues. Complete variable domain (other parts from reference TRBV5-1 and TRBJ1-2): KAGVTQTPRYLIKTRGQQVTLSCSPISGHRSVSWYQQTPGQGLQFLFEYFSETQRNKGNFPGRFSGRQFSNSRSEMNVSTLELGDSALYLCASSLEGGQSNGYTFGSGTRLTVV.

This clonotype was seen many times. The chain couples TRBV5-1 to TRBJ2-5; 9 bases fit TRBD2. Germline lookup yields CDR1 SGHRS and CDR2 YFSETQ. The CDR3 has 14 amino acids. The trim removed 5 bases at V and 8 bases at J, leaving 10 bases unmatched. The CDR3 sequence is CASRSVAGVDTQYF. The CDR3 DNA reads TGCGCCAGCAGGTCGGTAGCGGGAGTAGACACCCAGTACTTC.

This clonotype was found many times. The chain uses TRBV7-9 and TRBJ2-5; 7 bases match TRBD2. The trim removed 3 bases at V and 4 bases at J, leaving 11 bases unmatched. Germline V gene lookup returns CDR1 SEHNR and CDR2 FQNEAQ (reference sequence). The CDR3 is 16 residues long. DNA for the CDR3: TGTGCCAGCAGCTTGTCGGGGGAGGGAGGCCGAGAGACCCAGTACTTC. This encodes CASSLSGEGGRETQYF.

In its sample, this clonotype was seen many times. The V gene is TRBV7-9, the J gene TRBJ1-2, with D possibly being TRBD1 (5 bases). CDR3 length: 14 amino acids. Trimming pared 3 bases from V and 8 bases from J, leaving 16 bases between. Looked up from germline, CDR1 is SEHNR and CDR2 is FQNEAQ (reference sequence). This CDR3 is CASSFTSGRGGYTF. CDR3 nucleotide sequence: TGTGCCAGCAGCTTTACGTCAGGGAGGGGAGGCTACACCTTC.